This T cell receptor beta chain was sequenced for a study of cytomegalovirus exposure and HLA in healthy donors. 60 Vbeta and 13 Jbeta primers were used in PCR. TCRdb's copy holds only in-frame clones and misses some; the assay was immunoSEQ multiplex PCR. The table shows 150,000 to 200,000 clones, with approximately 80% occurring only once. Germline-derived CDR1 and CDR2 are GTSNPN and SVGIG (reference sequence). This CDR3 comprises 14 residues. The V end was cut by 4 bases, the J end by 9 bases, with 16 bases between. Sequenced input: PBMCs. This chain links TRBV30 with TRBJ1-6; D is perhaps TRBD1 (5 bases). This TCR derives from a woman younger than 30 in good health and CMV-seropositive. The CDR3 loop is CAWNRGLVSSPLHF. CDR3 nucleotides: TGTGCCTGGAACCGGGGGTTGGTGAGTTCACCCCTCCACTTT.